The present entry profiles one T cell receptor beta chain with its context. This clone was detected only a few times. Its antigen is not yet known. No base-level quality is on record; no much larger clone is a single base apart. The CDR3, from cysteine to phenylalanine, totals 13 residues. CDR3 DNA only is kept here, 39 bases in frame from base 1. Taken from the germline V gene, the CDR1 and CDR2 loops are SQVTM and ANQGSEA. V lost 0 bases and J lost 5 bases; the stretch between them is 7 bases long. The data derive from a study of CD8+ T cells in alopecia areata listed by TCRdb under 2018. Turning to the overall study: Treated patients were enrolled in an open-label pilot trial of oral tofacitinib, 5 to 10 mg twice daily, for moderate-to-severe alopecia areata. Patients received tofacitinib for 6 to 18 months and were then followed off drug for 6 months to check for delayed response and recurrence. In treated patients, disease severity was measured using the SALT score, which gives the percentage of scalp surface area affected. In both human patients and the C3H/HeJ mouse model, the study applied high-throughput TCRbeta sequencing to look at T cell clonal expansion in alopecia areata. Human TCRbeta sequencing covered scalp tissue and sorted CD4+ and CD8+ peripheral blood T cells from patchy and totalis/universalis alopecia areata patients and healthy controls. Biopsies were taken from tofacitinib-treated patients at baseline and again at 4 and 24 weeks into treatment, and several of those patients also had a later scalp biopsy. Clonality in the scalp was compared among normal scalp (n=4), patchy alopecia areata scalp (n=8), and alopecia totalis/universalis scalp (n=8). The RNA source kit depended on sample type: the PAXgene miRNA kit for fixed scalp, the miRNeasy kit for PBMCs, and the RNeasy kit for mouse skin. TCRbeta CDR3 regions were amplified by immunoSEQ multiplex PCR using 35 Vbeta forward and 13 Jbeta reverse primers.

Broad study findings and their caveats: Compared with normal scalp, lesional scalp, particularly in alopecia totalis/universalis, had higher clonality and more expanded CD8+ clones, which suggests antigenic drive. Because the treated cohort was small and had only one nonresponder, larger studies are needed to examine links between baseline CD8+ expansion and response. Unlike mouse skin, where gammadelta T cells dominate, normal human skin contains resident alphabeta T cells that get sequenced too, which complicates analysis of the scalp TCR repertoire. Shared TCR sequences between patients were less evident than in mice, which may be partly attributable to HLA diversity in the patient population. During tofacitinib treatment, many expanded lesional clones remained in scalp and blood, and this persistence may partly explain relapse after treatment is stopped. With tofacitinib, both scalp clonality and the number of expanded CD8+ clones among the top 100 scalp clones went down significantly.

The meaning of the sample's time point label: around 29 days on oral tofacitinib. The label giving this sample's treatment or condition can be read as: oral pan-JAK inhibitor, 5-10 mg twice daily. Lesional scalp punch biopsies and peripheral blood were obtained from alopecia areata patients. PBMCs were isolated by density centrifugation and stained for CD3, CD4 and CD8, after which CD4+ and CD8+ T cells were sorted on a FACSAria. Library prep was done by the immunoSEQ multiplex PCR assay. RNA was extracted from all samples and reverse transcribed into cDNA, which served as template for TCR sequencing. SuperScript III was used to make first-strand cDNA, primed with a 2:1 mix of oligo-dT and random hexamers. A synthetic immune receptor repertoire was used to assess amplification bias, and residual bias was removed computationally. From the authors' description of their analysis: After raw reads were preprocessed to remove errors, the CDR3 was defined following IMGT conventions as running from the conserved cysteine to phenylalanine. Clonality was computed by normalizing Shannon entropy by log2 of the number of productive unique TCRs and subtracting the result from 1. Whether each scalp clone was CD4 or CD8 was inferred by checking scalp TCRbeta sequences against the CD4 and CD8 repertoires from sorted blood. TCRdb took this table from immuneACCESS and kept in-frame rearrangements with V and J called. Such tables lack part of the clones; where checked against another copy, unresolved V genes explain under half of the gap, and the rest is unexplained. Clone size and V and J calls were adopted from that table, with D and trimming inferred from the DNA. This sample has some 98,000 clones in its table, and 50% to 75% of those were observed once. The top ten clones comprise about a sixth of the sample.

The chain employs TRBV29-1 and TRBJ2-2; a weak D assignment points to TRBD1 (6 bases agree). The receptor was derived from a human donor with alopecia areata. The sample here was CD8+ T cells sorted from blood, taken at week 4, from a patient treated with tofacitinib. The CDR3 protein is CSVEDQGTGELFF. Read as DNA, the sequence is TGCAGCGTTGAAGACCAGGGGACCGGGGAGCTGTTTTTT.